Listed below are T cell receptor beta chains from one sample, sequenced in a study of Ad26.COV2.S vaccination and SARS-CoV-2 variants. Assay used: immunoSEQ multiplex PCR; TCRdb lists only in-frame clones, some missing. This sample has roughly 680,000 clones, with roughly nine tenths found just once. Sequencing used peripheral blood, obtained in a trial of Ad26.COV2.S vaccine versus placebo. Receptors were obtained from a person aged 18-65 years who received the Ad26.COV2.S COVID-19 vaccine or a placebo. Both conserved end residues are part of each CDR3. A D gene is named only where the DNA matches it firmly.

J: TRBJ1-4
V: TRBV7-2
D: NA
DNA: TGTGCCAGCAGCCTTGACGTAGTAAAAGGTTCTAATGAAAAACTGTTTTTT
CDR3: CASSLDVVKGSNEKLFF

J: TRBJ2-1
V: TRBV6-5
D: NA
DNA: TGTGCCAGCACATCGACAGGTAGGGGGTACAATGAGCAGTTCTTC
CDR3: CASTSTGRGYNEQFF

J: TRBJ1-1
V: TRBV5-1
D: NA
DNA: TGCGCCAGCAGCTTGGTCCGGGACGCTGAAGCTTTCTTT
CDR3: CASSLVRDAEAFF

J: TRBJ2-7
V: TRBV30
D: NA
DNA: TGTGCCTGGGGGTCGGGGGCGAAAGCCTACGAGCAGTACTTC
CDR3: CAWGSGAKAYEQYF

J: TRBJ2-5
V: TRBV6-6
D: NA
DNA: TGTGCCAGCAGTTACGGTGTAATAGGGACCCAGTACTTC
CDR3: CASSYGVIGTQYF

J: TRBJ1-5
V: TRBV6-1
D: NA
DNA: TGTGCCAGCAGTGAAGTCGTGGGGCCGAGCAATCAGCCCCAGCATTTT
CDR3: CASSEVVGPSNQPQHF

J: TRBJ2-4
V: TRBV5-1
D: NA
DNA: TGCGCCAGCAGCTCCCCAGAGTTTCTAGCCAAAAACATTCAGTACTTC
CDR3: CASSSPEFLAKNIQYF

J: TRBJ2-1
V: TRBV19
D: NA
DNA: TGTGCCAGTAGTATAACGGGACCCGGCTCCTACAATGAGCAGTTCTTC
CDR3: CASSITGPGSYNEQFF

J: TRBJ2-7
V: TRBV24-1
D: TRBD1
DNA: TGTGCCACTCAGAGACAGGGACGTTACGAGCAGTACTTC
CDR3: CATQRQGRYEQYF

J: TRBJ2-7
V: TRBV13
D: NA
DNA: TGTGCCAGCAGCTTAGGCCAGGGCCCCTACGAGCAGTACTTC
CDR3: CASSLGQGPYEQYF

J: TRBJ1-1
V: TRBV30
D: TRBD1
DNA: TGTGCCTGGAGTGTTACAGGGGCGAACACTGAAGCTTTCTTT
CDR3: CAWSVTGANTEAFF

J: TRBJ1-4
V: TRBV30
D: NA
DNA: TGTGCCTGGAGTGTACGGATAAGGGGAAATAATGAAAAACTGTTTTTT
CDR3: CAWSVRIRGNNEKLFF